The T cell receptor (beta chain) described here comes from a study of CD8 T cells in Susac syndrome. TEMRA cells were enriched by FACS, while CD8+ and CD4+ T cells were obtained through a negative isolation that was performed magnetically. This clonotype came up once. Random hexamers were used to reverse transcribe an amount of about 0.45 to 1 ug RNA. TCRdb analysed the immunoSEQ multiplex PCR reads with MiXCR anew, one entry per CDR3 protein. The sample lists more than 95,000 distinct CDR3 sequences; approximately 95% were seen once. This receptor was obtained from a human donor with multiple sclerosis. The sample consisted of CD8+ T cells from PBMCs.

DNA of the CDR3: TGTGCCTGGAGTGCCGACAGAGGAAACACCATATATTTT. This sequence encodes CAWSADRGNTIYF. The genes are TRBV30 and TRBJ1-3; tentative D call: TRBD1 (5 bases). Germline CDR1 is GTSNPN and CDR2 is SVGIG (reference sequence). V shed 1 base and J shed 4 bases, with 8 bases lying between them. The CDR3 runs to 13 residues.